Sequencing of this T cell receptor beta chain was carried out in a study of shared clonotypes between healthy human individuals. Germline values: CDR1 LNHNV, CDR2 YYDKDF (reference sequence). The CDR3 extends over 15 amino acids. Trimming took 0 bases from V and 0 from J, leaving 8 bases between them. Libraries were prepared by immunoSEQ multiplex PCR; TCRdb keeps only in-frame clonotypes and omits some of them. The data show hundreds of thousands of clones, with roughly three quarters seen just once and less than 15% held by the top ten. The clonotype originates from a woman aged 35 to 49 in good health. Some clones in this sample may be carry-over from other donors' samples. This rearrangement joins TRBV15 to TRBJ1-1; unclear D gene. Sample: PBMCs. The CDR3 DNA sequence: TGTGCCACCAGCAGAGATACGGTCCTGAACACTGAAGCTTTCTTT. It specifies CATSRDTVLNTEAFF.